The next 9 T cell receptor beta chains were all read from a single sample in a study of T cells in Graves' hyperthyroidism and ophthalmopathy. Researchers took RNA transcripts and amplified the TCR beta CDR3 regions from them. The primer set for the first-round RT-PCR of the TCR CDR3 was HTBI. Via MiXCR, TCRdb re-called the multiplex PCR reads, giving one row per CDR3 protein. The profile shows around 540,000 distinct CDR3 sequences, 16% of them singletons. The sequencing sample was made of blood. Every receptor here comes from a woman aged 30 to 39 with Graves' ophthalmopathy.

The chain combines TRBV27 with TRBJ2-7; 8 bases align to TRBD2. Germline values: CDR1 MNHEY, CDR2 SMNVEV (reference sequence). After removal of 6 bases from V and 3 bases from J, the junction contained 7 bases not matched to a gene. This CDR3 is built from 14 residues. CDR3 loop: CASSWGLGNYEQYF. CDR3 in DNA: TGTGCCAGCAGCTGGGGACTAGGGAACTACGAGCAGTACTTC.

This CDR3 reads CSARDLGQELSPEAFF. The CDR3 nucleotides are TGCAGTGCTAGAGATCTCGGGCAAGAATTGTCCCCTGAAGCTTTCTTT. The chain combines TRBV20-1 with TRBJ1-1; D is unresolved. Deletions cut 0 bases from V and 6 bases from J, with 20 bases between. The CDR3 runs 16 residues. The germline gives CDR1 DFQATT, CDR2 SNEGSKA (reference sequence).

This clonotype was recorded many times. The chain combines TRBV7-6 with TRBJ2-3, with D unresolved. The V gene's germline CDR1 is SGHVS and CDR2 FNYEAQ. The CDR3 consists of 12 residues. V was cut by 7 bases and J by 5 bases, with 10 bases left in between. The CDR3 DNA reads TGTGCCAGCACCCCGCTAGGAGATACGCAGTATTTT. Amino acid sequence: CASTPLGDTQYF.

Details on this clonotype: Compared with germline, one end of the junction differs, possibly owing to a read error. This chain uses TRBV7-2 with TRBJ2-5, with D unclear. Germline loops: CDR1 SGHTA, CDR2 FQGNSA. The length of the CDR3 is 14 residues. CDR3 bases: TGTGCCGGCAGCTTAGACCCCTCCCAAGAGACCCAGTACTTC. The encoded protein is CAGSLDPSQETQYF.

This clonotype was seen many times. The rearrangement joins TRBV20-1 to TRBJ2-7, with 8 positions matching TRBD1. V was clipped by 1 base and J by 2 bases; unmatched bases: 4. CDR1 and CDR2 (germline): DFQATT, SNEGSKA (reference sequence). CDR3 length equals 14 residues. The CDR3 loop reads CSARGRTGTYEQYF. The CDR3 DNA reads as TGCAGTGCTAGAGGGAGGACAGGGACCTACGAGCAGTACTTC.

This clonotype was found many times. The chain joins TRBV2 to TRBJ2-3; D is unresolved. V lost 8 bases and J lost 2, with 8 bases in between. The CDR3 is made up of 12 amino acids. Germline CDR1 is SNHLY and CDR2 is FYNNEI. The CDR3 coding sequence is TGTGCCAGCGACCTAAACACAGATACGCAGTATTTT. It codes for CASDLNTDTQYF.

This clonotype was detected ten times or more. The CDR3 DNA reads as TGTGCCAGCAGCCAATTTCAAAGAGGGACCCACACAGATACGCAGTATTTT. It is translated as CASSQFQRGTHTDTQYF. The chain has TRBV16 and TRBJ2-3; D tentatively reads TRBD1 or TRBD2 (5 bases each). Trimming left V 1 base short and J 2 bases short, with 16 bases between. Germline CDR1 and CDR2: KGHSY and FQNENV. The CDR3 runs 17 residues.

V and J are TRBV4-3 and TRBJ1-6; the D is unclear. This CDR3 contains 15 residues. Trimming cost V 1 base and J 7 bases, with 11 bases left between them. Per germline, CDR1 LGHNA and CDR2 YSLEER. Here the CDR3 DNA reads TGCGCCAGCAGCCAAGGGAGATTGAGGAATTCACCCCTCCACTTT. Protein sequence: CASSQGRLRNSPLHF.

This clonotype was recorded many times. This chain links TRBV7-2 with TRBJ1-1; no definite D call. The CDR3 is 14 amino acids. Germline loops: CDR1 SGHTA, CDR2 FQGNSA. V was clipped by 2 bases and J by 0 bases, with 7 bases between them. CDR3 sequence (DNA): TGTGCCAGCAGCTTAATAACAGTGAACACTGAAGCTTTCTTT. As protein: CASSLITVNTEAFF.